This TCR beta chain was recovered during a study of immune evolution from preneoplasia to lung adenocarcinoma. Study-level information: HLA loss of heterozygosity: over 5.5% AIS, about 15% MIA, about 32% ADC, none AAH.

This table comes from immunoSEQ multiplex PCR, and its TCRdb copy is limited to in-frame clones, with some not included. Among 10,000 to 13,000 clones listed, 80% to 90% were seen once. Sequences were obtained from FFPE minimally invasive lung adenocarcinoma tissue. This TCR derives from a person aged 65 to 85 with lung adenocarcinoma.

CDR3 in amino acids: CASSESRTVNTGELFF. In nucleotides, the CDR3 is TGCGCCAGCAGTGAGTCTAGGACGGTGAACACCGGGGAGCTGTTTTTT. The gene calls are TRBV10-1 and TRBJ2-2; the D is unclear. CDR3 length: 16 residues. Trimming cost V 0 bases and J 1 base, with 9 bases left between them. The germline CDR1 and CDR2 sequences are WNHNN and SYGVQD (reference sequence).